This TCR beta chain was sequenced for a study of cytomegalovirus exposure and HLA in healthy donors. The study ran its PCR with 60 Vbeta and 13 Jbeta primers. Profiling relied on immunoSEQ multiplex PCR, and the TCRdb table lists in-frame clones only, not all of them. The table lists around 190,000 clones, roughly 80% of them singletons, with 5% to 7% in the top ten. This TCR came from a man in his forties in good health and CMV-seronegative. The source material was PBMCs.

The CDR3 loop reads CASSLAPGTASYEQYF. CDR3 coding DNA: TGCGCCAGCAGCTTGGCCCCCGGGACAGCATCCTACGAGCAGTACTTC. The chain carries TRBV5-1 and TRBJ2-7; 7 bases match TRBD1. The CDR3 is made up of 16 amino acids. The junction had 7 bases not matched to a gene; V was cut back by 0 bases and J by 1 base. Germline assignment: CDR1 SGHRS and CDR2 YFSETQ.